This paragraph covers one TCR beta chain sequence. The protocol was immunoSEQ multiplex PCR, while the TCRdb copy is restricted to in-frame clones and leaves out a portion. Of roughly 80,000 clones in the sample, around 92% were seen once. The data are from a study of blood T cell repertoires in COVID-19. Deletions cut 1 base from V and 5 bases from J, with 7 bases between. The CDR3 spans 13 residues. Germline V gene data show CDR1 as SGHRS and CDR2 as YFSETQ. Sample: peripheral blood. This chain joins TRBV5-1 and TRBJ2-1; no reliable D call. This clonotype originated in a woman in her fifties or sixties in a cohort sampled during active COVID-19. The CDR3 sequence: CASSLTANNEQFF. CDR3 nucleotides: TGCGCCAGCAGCTTGACAGCAAACAATGAGCAGTTCTTC.